This T cell receptor (beta chain) is from a study of OX40 agonist ivuxolimab in advanced cancers. Across the study: The group had a mean age of 60 years, ranged from about 23 to 85, and was 75% to 85% male.

This clone was detected only once. No antigen is known for it. Germline V gene sequence: CDR1 KGHSH, CDR2 LQKENI. V was cut by 3 bases and J by 0 bases, with 6 bases left in between. The CDR3 has 14 amino acids. TCRdb keeps only in-frame clones here, not all; method: immunoSEQ multiplex PCR. Of about 82,000 clones in the sample, 91% were seen once. Whole-study results and caveats: No antigen was identified for the clonally expanded peripheral T cells.

This receptor was taken from an adult with an advanced solid tumor such as melanoma, head and neck, liver or kidney cancer. The V gene is TRBV18, the J gene TRBJ1-3; D is ambiguous. Sequenced here: CD4+ or CD8+ T cells sorted from blood, sampled in a trial of the OX40 agonist ivuxolimab. The CDR3 DNA is TGTGCCAGCTCACCTGGATTCTCTGGAAACACCATATATTTT. This translates into CASSPGFSGNTIYF.